This T cell receptor beta chain derives from a study of identical twins. Germline V gives CDR1 KGHDR, CDR2 SFDVKD. The CDR3 length is 12 residues. The V end lost 2 bases, the J end lost 4 bases, and 5 bases lay between the germline ends. One entry per CDR3 protein results from TCRdb running MiXCR on the 5' RACE reads. The sample consists of 1.5 million or so distinct CDR3 sequences, 25% to 35% of them appearing once. The genes are TRBV24-1 and TRBJ2-7; D is unclear. This receptor was obtained from a newborn girl in good health. The material sequenced was cord blood. The CDR3 nucleotides read TGTGCCACCAGTGATTACCGATACGAGCAGTACTTC. Its protein is CATSDYRYEQYF.